Presented here are 21 T cell receptor beta chains from one specimen sequenced in a study of identical twins. TCRdb itself ran the 5' RACE reads through MiXCR, one entry per CDR3 protein. This table has 250,000 or so distinct CDR3 sequences, around 8% appearing once. The sample also formed part of further work on yellow fever vaccine responses in identical twins.

Sequenced sample: CD8+ T cells sorted from blood. The receptor set was obtained from a woman younger than 30 in good health.

This sequence joins TRBV27 and TRBJ2-1, with 11 nucleotides matching TRBD2. The ends lost 6 bases at V and 1 base at J; junction bases unmatched: 5. Germline V gene lookup returns CDR1 MNHEY and CDR2 SMNVEV (reference sequence). The CDR3 consists of 16 residues. The chain's CDR3 is CASRIAGGPSYNEQFF. CDR3 DNA: TGTGCCAGCAGGATAGCGGGAGGGCCTTCCTACAATGAGCAGTTCTTC.

V gene TRBV30 combines with J gene TRBJ2-1, with unresolved D. V lost 5 bases and J 8 bases, leaving 13 bases between the germline ends. Per the germline V gene, CDR1 is GTSNPN and CDR2 is SVGIG (reference sequence). The CDR3 has 12 amino acids. The CDR3 DNA reads TGTGCCTGGGCAGTGGAGCTCCATGAGCAGTTCTTC. Translating it yields CAWAVELHEQFF. The whole variable domain, remainder taken from reference TRBV30 and TRBJ2-1, is SQTIHQWPATLVQPVGSPLSLECTVEGTSNPNLYWYRQAAGRGLQLLFYSVGIGQISSEVPQNLSASRPQDRQFILSSKKLLLSDSGFYLCAWAVELHEQFFGPGTRLTVL.

The CDR3 is CASSHNPWELFF. The DNA for the CDR3 is TGTGCCAGCAGCCACAACCCCTGGGAGCTGTTTTTT. The chain combines TRBV3-1 with TRBJ2-2; D not certain. The CDR3 contains 12 residues. The germline V gene has CDR1 LGHDT and CDR2 YNNKEL (reference sequence). The V and J ends lost 3 bases and 9 bases respectively, with 8 bases between them.

This clonotype was counted many times. This chain uses TRBV29-1 with TRBJ2-2, with D perhaps matching TRBD2 (6 bases). Trimming pared 7 bases from V and 2 bases from J, leaving 11 bases between. The CDR3 contains 13 residues. Germline CDR1 SQVTM, CDR2 ANQGSEA. The DNA of the CDR3 is TGCAGCGGGCGCGGGGCCAACACCGGGGAGCTGTTTTTT. Translation gives CSGRGANTGELFF.

Regarding this clonotype: Its ends do not fully match the called genes, so a read error is possible. The chain recombines TRBV3-1 with TRBJ2-2; D is unresolved. Germline V gene data show CDR1 as LGHDT and CDR2 as YNNKEL (reference sequence). The CDR3 is made up of 17 amino acids. CDR3 in DNA: TGTGCCACCAGCCAAGATCACCCCATCAGTAACACCGGGGAGCTGTTTTTT. This translates into CATSQDHPISNTGELFF.

A few counts support this clonotype. This rearrangement joins TRBV7-8 to TRBJ2-6; the D is unclear. CDR1 and CDR2 from the germline V gene are SGHVS and FQNEAQ. V was pared by 2 bases and J by 3 bases, with 2 bases between. This CDR3 comprises 13 residues. CDR3 protein: CASSLIGANVLTF. The CDR3 region has the DNA TGTGCCAGCAGCTTAATTGGGGCCAACGTCCTGACTTTC.

The V gene is TRBV10-2, the J gene TRBJ2-7, with TRBD1 as a possible D gene (6 bases). CDR1 and CDR2 from the germline V gene are WSHSY and SAAADI. CDR3 length equals 14 residues. The germline V and J ends were trimmed by 6 bases and 0 bases, with 12 bases remaining between them. CDR3 residues: CASSATGISYEQYF. CDR3 bases: TGCGCCAGCAGCGCGACAGGAATCTCCTACGAGCAGTACTTC.

The chain recombines TRBV28 with TRBJ2-7, with 7 nucleotides matching TRBD1. This CDR3 contains 15 residues. The V gene end was trimmed by 2 bases and the J gene end by 2 bases; junction bases not matched to a gene: 6. Germline CDR1 and CDR2: MDHEN and SYDVKM. CDR3: CASSLGQALTYEQYF. In DNA, the CDR3 is TGTGCCAGCAGTTTAGGACAGGCGTTAACCTACGAGCAGTACTTC.

V is TRBV10-3 and J is TRBJ2-5; 7 bases line up with TRBD2. V dropped 2 bases and J dropped 4; count of bases not matched to a gene: 1. Germline assignment: CDR1 ENHRY and CDR2 SYGVKD. The CDR3 consists of 13 residues. This CDR3 reads CAISEASGETQYF. For the CDR3, the DNA is TGTGCCATCAGTGAGGCTAGCGGAGAGACCCAGTACTTC.

V usage is TRBV6-5 and J usage is TRBJ2-3; 13 bases match TRBD2. Germline assignment: CDR1 MNHEY and CDR2 SVGAGI. Germline trimming cut 2 bases from V and 0 bases from J; bases unmatched to any gene: 8. The CDR3 has 19 residues. The CDR3 bases are TGTGCCAGCAGTTACGGAGGGACTAGCGGGGATCAAAGCACAGATACGCAGTATTTT. Translating gives CASSYGGTSGDQSTDTQYF.

The chain couples TRBV29-1 to TRBJ2-7; 12 positions match TRBD2. The ends lost 6 bases at V and 0 bases at J; junction bases unmatched: 3. The CDR3 runs to 14 residues. Germline V gene sequence: CDR1 SQVTM, CDR2 ANQGSEA. DNA for the CDR3: TGCAGCGTCCGGACTAGCGGGAACTCCTACGAGCAGTACTTC. Translated, it gives CSVRTSGNSYEQYF.

The V and J genes are TRBV12-5 and TRBJ2-1; 8 nucleotides line up with TRBD2. The CDR3 is made up of 14 amino acids. V was pared by 5 bases and J by 4 bases, with 4 bases of the junction left unmatched. The V gene's germline CDR1 is LGHNT and CDR2 FRNRAP. CDR3 region: CASGSGSRYNEQFF. The CDR3 DNA is TGTGCTAGTGGTAGCGGGAGTCGATACAATGAGCAGTTCTTC.

The chain links TRBV6-1 to TRBJ2-2, with TRBD2 as a possible D gene (5 bases). Between the trimmed V and J ends, which lost 8 bases and 7 bases, there was a span of 11 bases. Germline V lookup: CDR1 MNHNS, CDR2 SASEGT. The length of the CDR3 is 12 residues. CDR3 sequence reads: CASEGRRGELFF. CDR3 sequence (DNA): TGTGCCAGCGAGGGCAGGCGCGGGGAGCTGTTTTTT.

This clonotype has ten or more counts. The V and J genes are TRBV29-1 and TRBJ2-7; 11 bases align to TRBD1. Germline V gene sequence: CDR1 SQVTM, CDR2 ANQGSEA. The CDR3 consists of 12 residues. Losses at the gene ends were 7 bases for V and 6 bases for J; bases not matched to a gene: 5. The CDR3 coding sequence is TGCAGCGCCCGGGACAGGGGGAGCGAGCAGTACTTC. It specifies CSARDRGSEQYF.

This clonotype was detected only a few times. The V call is TRBV6-1, the J call TRBJ2-7; D possibly matches TRBD1 or TRBD2 (5 bases each). V was cut by 6 bases and J by 2 bases, with 17 bases left in between. Germline CDR1 reads MNHNS; CDR2 reads SASEGT. The CDR3 covers 15 residues. The CDR3 loop is CASSLRDREAYEQYF. CDR3 sequence (DNA): TGTGCCAGCAGCCTCCGGGACCGTGAGGCCTACGAGCAGTACTTC.

This clonotype was counted at least ten times. V and J are TRBV7-2 and TRBJ2-3; unclear D gene. Trimming shortened V by 5 bases and J by 1 base, and 4 bases separated the two germline ends. CDR1 is SGHTA and CDR2 is FQGNSA in the germline V gene. The CDR3 contains 12 residues. The DNA of the CDR3 is TGTGCCAGCAGCGAAGGCACAGATACGCAGTATTTT. This gives the protein CASSEGTDTQYF.

This clonotype was counted at least ten times. The V and J genes are TRBV6-2 or TRBV6-3 and TRBJ2-7, with D possibly being TRBD2 (6 bases). Trimming took off 2 bases at V and 0 bases at J, with 8 bases between the two ends. The length of the CDR3 is 14 residues. Looked up from germline, CDR1 is MNHEY and CDR2 is SVGEGT. For the CDR3, the DNA is TGTGCCAGCAGTTACGATAGCGGCTCCTACGAGCAGTACTTC. This codes for CASSYDSGSYEQYF.

This chain links TRBV3-1 with TRBJ2-2; 9 nucleotides line up with TRBD2. The length of the CDR3 is 17 residues. Trimming cost V 0 bases and J 4 bases; bases outside gene matches: 6. CDR1 LGHDT and CDR2 YNNKEL come from the germline V gene (reference sequence). Here the CDR3 reads CASSQEVCGRGTGELFF. CDR3 coding DNA: TGTGCCAGCAGCCAAGAGGTTTGCGGGAGGGGCACCGGGGAGCTGTTTTTT.

This clonotype has a count of ten or more. The chain recombines TRBV4-2 with TRBJ2-7; 13 nucleotides align to TRBD2. CDR3 length equals 15 residues. Germline loops: CDR1 LGHNA, CDR2 YNFKEQ. With 5 bases clipped from V and 2 bases from J, the junction kept 3 bases outside the gene matches. The CDR3 reads CASSVLAGGPYEQYF. In nucleotides, the CDR3 is TGTGCCAGCAGCGTACTAGCGGGAGGGCCCTACGAGCAGTACTTC.

This clonotype was seen ten or more times. The chain combines TRBV15 with TRBJ1-1; D ambiguous. Between the trimmed V and J ends, which lost 5 bases and 0 bases, there was a span of 4 bases. Germline V gene sequence: CDR1 LNHNV, CDR2 YYDKDF (reference sequence). The CDR3 length is 12 residues. In nucleotides, the CDR3 is TGTGCCACCAGCCGGATGAACACTGAAGCTTTCTTT. Encoded protein: CATSRMNTEAFF.

This clonotype was seen more than once but under ten times. The rearrangement joins TRBV7-2 to TRBJ2-1; 10 nucleotides agree with TRBD2. V lost 4 bases to trimming and J lost 4 bases; unmatched junction nucleotides: 4. CDR1 is SGHTA and CDR2 is FQGNSA in the germline V gene. The CDR3 loop spans 15 amino acids. The CDR3 sequence is CASSWASGGYNEQFF. The DNA for the CDR3 is TGTGCCAGCAGCTGGGCTAGCGGGGGTTACAATGAGCAGTTCTTC.